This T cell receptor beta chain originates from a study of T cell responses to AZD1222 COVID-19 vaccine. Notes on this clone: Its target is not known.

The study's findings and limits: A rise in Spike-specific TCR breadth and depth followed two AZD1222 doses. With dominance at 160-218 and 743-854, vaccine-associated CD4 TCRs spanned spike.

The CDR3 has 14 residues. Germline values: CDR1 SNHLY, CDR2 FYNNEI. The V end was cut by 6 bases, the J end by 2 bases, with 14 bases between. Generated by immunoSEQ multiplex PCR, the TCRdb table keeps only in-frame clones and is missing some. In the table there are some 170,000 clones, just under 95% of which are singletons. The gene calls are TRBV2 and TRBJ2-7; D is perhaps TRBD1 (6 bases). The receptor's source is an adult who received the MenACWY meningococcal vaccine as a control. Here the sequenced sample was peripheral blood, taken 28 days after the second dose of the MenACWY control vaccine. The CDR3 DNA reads TGTGCCAGCAGGCCCGGACAGCGTGCCTACGAGCAGTACTTC. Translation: CASRPGQRAYEQYF.